The 31 T cell receptor beta chains given below trace back to one sample, sequenced in a study of naive and memory T cell subsets. Four PCR rounds used nested alpha and beta constant region primers plus the SP2 primer. TCRdb re-derived calls from the 5' RACE reads in MiXCR, one entry per CDR3 protein. The sample shows 55,000 to 65,000 distinct CDR3 sequences, approximately 8.5% of them seen only once. A UMI-containing oligonucleotide was joined by 3' ligation to the TCR cDNA template. These receptors were obtained from a female donor in good health.

This clonotype showed up just a few times. The genes are TRBV11-2 and TRBJ2-1; the D is unclear. Germline CDR1 and CDR2: SGHAT and FQNNGV. V was cut by 2 bases and J by 5 bases, with 13 bases left in between. The CDR3 runs 15 residues. In DNA, the CDR3 is TGTGCCAGCAGCTTAAAGTTTTCCTACGACAATGAGCAGTTCTTC. It codes for CASSLKFSYDNEQFF. Drawing the rest from reference TRBV11-2 and TRBJ2-1, the complete variable domain is EAGVAQSPRYKIIEKRQSVAFWCNPISGHATLYWYQQILGQGPKLLIQFQNNGVVDDSQLPKDRFSAERLKGVDSTLKIQPAKLEDSAVYLCASSLKFSYDNEQFFGPGTRLTVL.

The chain uses TRBV27 and TRBJ1-6; D is possibly TRBD1 (6 bases). The ends were cut back, 2 bases at V and 10 bases at J, with 15 bases in the middle. CDR3 length equals 15 residues. Germline V gives CDR1 MNHEY, CDR2 SMNVEV (reference sequence). CDR3 nucleotides: TGTGCCAGCAGTTTAATGTTACAGGGAGGCTCACCCCTCCACTTT. Its protein is CASSLMLQGGSPLHF.

This clonotype was observed a handful of times. This chain joins TRBV5-4 and TRBJ1-2, with 9 bases identical to TRBD1. CDR3 length: 14 amino acids. CDR1 and CDR2 (germline): SGHNT, YYREEE (reference sequence). V was clipped by 2 bases and J by 7 bases; unmatched bases: 6. CDR3 in DNA: TGTGCCAGCAGCTTCGGACAGGGGAGAGGTGGCTACACCTTC. It is translated as CASSFGQGRGGYTF.

This chain joins TRBV27 and TRBJ1-5; D gene ambiguous. This CDR3 is built from 13 residues. The V gene lost 4 bases and the J gene lost 7 bases, with 11 bases spanning the gap. Germline-derived CDR1 and CDR2 are MNHEY and SMNVEV (reference sequence). DNA of the CDR3: TGTGCCAGCAGTTGGTCTCGAATCCAGCCCCAGCATTTT. It encodes CASSWSRIQPQHF.

Many counts were recorded for this clonotype. The chain carries TRBV5-1 and TRBJ1-2; maybe TRBD1 (6 bases). The CDR3 is 14 amino acids. V dropped 0 bases and J dropped 4 bases, with 10 bases sitting between them. Germline V gene lookup returns CDR1 SGHRS and CDR2 YFSETQ. In DNA form, the CDR3 reads TGCGCCAGCAGCTTGGAGGGACACGGCTATGGCTACACCTTC. Translation: CASSLEGHGYGYTF.

This chain connects TRBV18 to TRBJ1-2; D not resolved. Trimming removed 3 bases at V and 5 bases at J, with 10 bases between. The CDR3 consists of 13 residues. CDR1 KGHSH and CDR2 LQKENI come from the germline V gene. The DNA for the CDR3 is TGTGCCAGCTCACCGGCGACGGAATATGGCTACACCTTC. Protein product: CASSPATEYGYTF.

The V call is TRBV28, the J call TRBJ2-7, with a tentative D call TRBD2 (6 bases). CDR3 size: 14 residues. CDR1 and CDR2 from the germline V gene are MDHEN and SYDVKM. V was clipped by 3 bases and J by 6 bases, with 15 bases between them. This CDR3 is CASSFRREQLEQYF. As DNA, the CDR3 is TGTGCCAGCAGTTTTCGGAGGGAACAGCTCGAGCAGTACTTC.

This clonotype was detected once. This chain connects TRBV19 to TRBJ2-3; D is unclear. Germline V lookup: CDR1 LNHDA, CDR2 SQIVND (reference sequence). This CDR3 is built from 17 residues. V lost 4 bases to trimming and J lost 0 bases, with 17 bases between them. The CDR3 region is CASSKADLRPSTDTQYF. The CDR3, as DNA: TGTGCCAGTAGTAAGGCAGACCTTAGACCTAGCACAGATACGCAGTATTTT.

This clonotype appeared a few times. This chain connects TRBV5-1 to TRBJ2-5; D could derive from TRBD1 or TRBD2 (5 bases each). The germline V gene encodes CDR1 SGHRS and CDR2 YFSETQ. The germline V and J ends were trimmed by 2 bases and 2 bases, with 10 bases remaining between them. The CDR3 loop spans 14 amino acids. The CDR3, as DNA: TGCGCCAGCAGCTTTGAGGGGAGACAAGAGACCCAGTACTTC. Amino acids: CASSFEGRQETQYF.

V and J are TRBV7-3 and TRBJ2-2; 10 bases are shared with TRBD1. CDR1 and CDR2 from the germline V gene are SGHTA and FQGTGA. This CDR3 comprises 16 residues. V was clipped by 5 bases and J by 7 bases; unmatched bases: 10. For the CDR3, the DNA is TGTGCCAGCAGCCTTTCCGGGACAGGGGTCGTCGGGGAGCTGTTTTTT. This encodes CASSLSGTGVVGELFF.

At least ten counts were recorded for this clonotype. The rearrangement joins TRBV29-1 to TRBJ2-7; possible D gene TRBD2, 5 bases. The CDR3 contains 13 residues. Looked up from germline, CDR1 is SQVTM and CDR2 is ANQGSEA. Trimming stripped 4 bases from V and 4 bases from J, with 14 bases between. The CDR3 sequence is CSVGAGGGYEQYF. The CDR3 DNA reads TGCAGCGTTGGGGCGGGCGGCGGGTACGAGCAGTACTTC.

The CDR3 coding sequence is TGTGCCAGCAGTTACTCGTTGACAGGGAGCACAGATACGCAGTATTTT. Protein product: CASSYSLTGSTDTQYF. The chain employs TRBV27 and TRBJ2-3; 7 positions agree with TRBD1. Germline trimming cut 4 bases from V and 0 bases from J; bases unmatched to any gene: 7. This CDR3 is 16 amino acids long. Germline V CDR1 and CDR2: MNHEY, SMNVEV (reference sequence).

With regard to this clonotype: A much larger clone lies one base from this, so it may be a read error. The chain employs TRBV14 and TRBJ1-6; tentative D call: TRBD1 (6 bases). The germline CDR1 and CDR2 sequences are SGHDN and FVKESK. The CDR3 sequence is 14 residues long. The CDR3 nucleotides are TGTGCCAGCAGCCAAGATCTGGGGGGGGCACCCCTCAACTTT. Amino acid sequence: CASSQDLGGAPLNF.

This clonotype appeared many times. The V and J genes are TRBV5-5 and TRBJ1-6; TRBD1 is a possible D gene (6 bases). The CDR3 covers 14 residues. Germline V CDR1 and CDR2: SGHKS, YYEKEE (reference sequence). V lost 4 bases and J 5 bases, leaving 10 bases between the germline ends. CDR3 in DNA: TGTGCCAGCAGCCGGGCAGGGGATAATTCACCCCTCCACTTT. Translated: CASSRAGDNSPLHF.

This clonotype was observed a handful of times. The V call is TRBV20-1, the J call TRBJ1-5; no definite D call. Trimming removed 0 bases at V and 6 bases at J, with 15 bases between. Germline assignment: CDR1 DFQATT and CDR2 SNEGSKA (reference sequence). This CDR3 contains 15 residues. The CDR3 protein is CSARDNGLDGQPQHF. As DNA, the CDR3 is TGCAGTGCTAGAGATAACGGCCTGGATGGTCAGCCCCAGCATTTT.

This clonotype was detected ten times or more. The chain uses TRBV29-1 and TRBJ2-3; no definite D call. The CDR3 is made up of 13 amino acids. Germline CDR1 reads SQVTM; CDR2 reads ANQGSEA. V lost 3 bases to trimming and J lost 1 base, with 8 bases between them. CDR3 protein: CSVDTTGTDTQYF. The CDR3 nucleotides read TGCAGCGTTGATACGACGGGCACAGATACGCAGTATTTT.

This clonotype has only a few counts. The chain combines TRBV29-1 with TRBJ2-7, with 11 bases lining up with TRBD1. This CDR3 region has 17 residues. Germline lookup yields CDR1 SQVTM and CDR2 ANQGSEA. Trimming removed 3 bases from V and 6 bases from J; junction bases left unmatched: 16. The CDR3, as DNA: TGCAGCGTTGACCGGACAGGGGGCGTTAGCGGGAGATTCGAGCAGTACTTC. This codes for CSVDRTGGVSGRFEQYF.

The chain couples TRBV6-5 to TRBJ2-3; 7 nucleotides line up with TRBD1. The CDR3 is 15 residues long. Germline trimming cut 6 bases from V and 4 bases from J; bases unmatched to any gene: 10. The germline V gene encodes CDR1 MNHEY and CDR2 SVGAGI. Here the CDR3 DNA reads TGTGCCAGCAGCCTACAGGGGAAAGTTGCAGATACGCAGTATTTT. It encodes CASSLQGKVADTQYF.

V usage is TRBV29-1 and J usage is TRBJ2-1; D unclear. Germline values: CDR1 SQVTM, CDR2 ANQGSEA. The ends were cut back, 3 bases at V and 3 bases at J, with 3 bases in the middle. The CDR3 sequence is 11 residues long. The DNA for the CDR3 is TGCAGCGTTGAGGGCTACAATGAGCAGTTCTTC. Translating gives CSVEGYNEQFF.

In this sample, this clonotype turned up a few times. This chain connects TRBV29-1 to TRBJ2-2, with D uncertain. Germline CDR1 reads SQVTM; CDR2 reads ANQGSEA. The ends were cut back, 4 bases at V and 3 bases at J, with 6 bases in the middle. The CDR3 has 12 amino acids. The CDR3 DNA reads TGCAGCGTTGGGAAATACACCGGGGAGCTGTTTTTT. Its translation is CSVGKYTGELFF.

Ten or more counts support this clonotype. This chain joins TRBV7-8 and TRBJ2-7, with unresolved D. V was cut by 5 bases and J by 4 bases, with 18 bases left in between. Germline loops: CDR1 SGHVS, CDR2 FQNEAQ. CDR3 size: 15 residues. This CDR3 reads CASSRTTASTYEQYF. Written as DNA, the CDR3 is TGTGCCAGCAGCCGGACCACAGCGTCCACTTACGAGCAGTACTTC.

This clonotype was observed at least ten times. The genes are TRBV19 and TRBJ1-1, with D hard to call. The CDR3 has 13 amino acids. The V end lost 5 bases, the J end lost 2 bases, and 9 bases lay between the germline ends. Germline assignment: CDR1 LNHDA and CDR2 SQIVND (reference sequence). The CDR3 nucleotides read TGTGCCAGTAGTTTAACAGCTAACACTGAAGCTTTCTTT. Amino acids: CASSLTANTEAFF. Supplemented by reference TRBV19 and TRBJ1-1, the full variable domain reads DGGITQSPKYLFRKEGQNVTLSCEQNLNHDAMYWYRQDPGQGLRLIYYSQIVNDFQKGDIAEGYSVSREKKESFPLTVTSAQKNPTAFYLCASSLTANTEAFFGQGTRLTVV.

This clonotype came up many times. The rearrangement joins TRBV6-5 to TRBJ1-2, with D maybe TRBD1 (5 bases). Germline loops: CDR1 MNHEY, CDR2 SVGAGI. V dropped 5 bases and J dropped 6 bases, with 10 bases sitting between them. The CDR3 has 12 residues. Here the CDR3 DNA reads TGTGCCAGCAGTCAGGGTCTCGATGGCTACACCTTC. Its protein product is CASSQGLDGYTF.

This clonotype was found many times. J is TRBJ2-5 and V is TRBV20-1; D is perhaps TRBD1 (5 bases). V gave up 6 bases and J gave up 0 bases, with 14 bases separating them. This CDR3 has 14 residues. Germline CDR1 reads DFQATT; CDR2 reads SNEGSKA (reference sequence). CDR3: CSAPVTVYQETQYF. The CDR3 bases are TGCAGTGCCCCCGTGACAGTGTACCAAGAGACCCAGTACTTC.

The chain couples TRBV3-1 to TRBJ2-1; no clear D. Germline CDR1 is LGHDT and CDR2 is YNNKEL (reference sequence). This CDR3 is 15 amino acids long. V was shortened by 3 bases and J by 3 bases, with 12 bases between the two germline ends. This CDR3 reads CASSHEALIYNEQFF. CDR3 nucleotide sequence: TGTGCCAGCAGCCACGAGGCGCTCATCTACAATGAGCAGTTCTTC.

In DNA form, the CDR3 reads TGTGCCAGCAGTTACGGCGGATCTCCCCTCCACTTT. Translation: CASSYGGSPLHF. V and J are TRBV6-5 and TRBJ1-6; D uncertain. The CDR3 extends over 12 amino acids. CDR1 MNHEY and CDR2 SVGAGI come from the germline V gene. The V gene lost 2 bases and the J gene lost 13 bases, with 9 bases spanning the gap.

V usage is TRBV7-2 and J usage is TRBJ2-3; no clear D. The germline V gene has CDR1 SGHTA and CDR2 FQGNSA. The CDR3 is made up of 16 amino acids. The V end was cut by 1 base, the J end by 0 bases, with 11 bases between. CDR3 amino acids: CASSLGLVASTDTQYF. The DNA of the CDR3 is TGTGCCAGCAGCTTAGGCCTAGTTGCTAGCACAGATACGCAGTATTTT.

This clonotype came up many times. The chain recombines TRBV5-1 with TRBJ1-5, with D tentatively TRBD1 (6 bases). The germline V and J ends were trimmed by 0 bases and 3 bases, with 16 bases remaining between them. The CDR3 consists of 17 residues. Looked up from germline, CDR1 is SGHRS and CDR2 is YFSETQ. CDR3 DNA sequence: TGCGCCAGCAGCTTGGCACCCTTGGACAGAGACAATCAGCCCCAGCATTTT. Encoded protein: CASSLAPLDRDNQPQHF.

In DNA, the CDR3 is TGTGCCAGCAGCAAATCCAGGGACAGGGACCGCAAAGAGACCCAGTACTTC. This gives the protein CASSKSRDRDRKETQYF. The chain has TRBV7-8 and TRBJ2-5; 9 nucleotides line up with TRBD1. The trim removed 5 bases at V and 3 bases at J, leaving 13 bases unmatched. Germline V gene data show CDR1 as SGHVS and CDR2 as FQNEAQ. The CDR3 loop spans 17 amino acids.

The chain has TRBV23-1 and TRBJ2-1, with 7 nucleotides matching TRBD2. TRBV23-1 qualifies as an ORF whose function is uncertain. V shed 1 base and J 3 bases; nucleotides not matched to a gene: 12. The CDR3 consists of 18 residues. The CDR3 reads CASSQYEAGTSDYNEQFF. CDR3 coding DNA: TGCGCCAGCAGTCAATACGAAGCGGGGACGTCGGACTACAATGAGCAGTTCTTC.

This clonotype was counted at least ten times. This chain connects TRBV2 to TRBJ1-1; no reliable D call. Trimming removed 2 bases at V and 6 bases at J, with 10 bases between. The germline CDR1 and CDR2 sequences are SNHLY and FYNNEI. The CDR3 totals 13 residues. CDR3 in amino acids: CASSERTRPEAFF. The CDR3 DNA is TGTGCCAGCAGTGAACGGACGAGGCCTGAAGCTTTCTTT.